This entry features one T cell receptor (beta chain) sequence. Its antigen is not identified. This sample is drawn from a study of regulatory T cells in long-lasting Graves disease. The authors built TCR beta libraries using iRepertoire HTBI primers and Arm-PCR of CDR3 regions. Under the authors' procedure: Taken together, the samples had around 66 TRBV and more than 11 TRBJ segments identified. One entry per CDR3 protein, called by TCRdb with MiXCR from the multiplex PCR reads. For this entry, the V and J calls and clone size follow TCRdb and not the study's own pipeline. The table has hundreds of thousands of distinct CDR3 sequences, about 32% seen once. Time point defined: persistent/refractory GD, antithyroid drugs over 5 years with positive TRAb. PBMC-extracted RNA yielded the TCR library. Whole-study findings and limits: Gene preferences differed: TRBV28, TRBJ1-2, TRBJ2-5 in persistent cases. Persistent Graves' patients showed less TCR diversity than newly diagnosed patients showed. New patients shared roughly 1,000 public clonotypes, and persistent patients shared more, with 2,741.

The CDR3 sequence is 16 residues long. The V segment lost 5 bases and the J segment 0 bases; nucleotides outside the gene matches: 7. V and J are TRBV12-3 or TRBV12-4 and TRBJ1-5, with 7 bases matching TRBD1. The sequencing here drew on peripheral blood mononuclear cells (PBMCs), taken when the disease was refractory, from a patient treated with antithyroid drugs. The sequence was collected from a female donor with Graves disease. The CDR3 coding sequence is TGTGCCAGCAGTACAGGGGCGCCGTCTAGCAATCAGCCCCAGCATTTT. Translating gives CASSTGAPSSNQPQHF.